One and the same sample provided the 10 T cell receptor beta chains below, sequenced in a study of T cells after yellow fever vaccination (dated by TCRdb to about 2019). Reading the label with the study, this specimen's treatment or condition is: live attenuated yellow fever vaccine strain. Library generation was performed with 5' RACE. The sequencing machine was an Illumina NovaSeq 6000. TCRdb took the public reads, trimmed them with fastp at Q25, ran MiXCR for clone calling and kept in-frame beta chains. A single entry per CDR3 protein holds the most common genes and DNA from its merged rows. Counted in this sample were about 320,000 distinct CDR3 sequences; under 15% of them appeared once. The leading ten clones occupy 2.5% to 4% of the sample. The sequences come from CD4+ T cells sorted from PBMCs, collected 15 days after the yellow fever booster vaccination. Receptors were obtained from a man younger than 30 who received the YFV17D yellow fever vaccine.

This chain links TRBV7-3 with TRBJ1-1; D gene uncertain. The length of the CDR3 is 14 residues. V was cut by 6 bases and J by 4 bases, with 15 bases left in between. The germline V gene has CDR1 SGHTA and CDR2 FQGTGA. The CDR3 loop is CASSQGSESTEAFF. Here the CDR3 DNA reads TGTGCCAGCAGTCAAGGGTCGGAGAGCACTGAAGCTTTCTTT.

The chain couples TRBV6-2 or TRBV6-3 to TRBJ2-7, with 8 bases that match TRBD2. The CDR3 is 15 amino acids. V lost 4 bases, J lost 4 bases, and 9 bases stayed unmatched. Germline lookup yields CDR1 MNHEY and CDR2 SVGEGT. Written as DNA, the CDR3 is TGTGCCAGCAGTTCGCCGGGACTAGGGTCTTACGAGCAGTACTTC. It is translated as CASSSPGLGSYEQYF.

This clonotype has at least ten counts. V gene TRBV7-8 combines with J gene TRBJ2-7; tentatively, D is TRBD1 (5 bases). The germline CDR1 and CDR2 sequences are SGHVS and FQNEAQ. V lost 5 bases and J 2 bases, leaving 10 bases between the germline ends. This CDR3 spans 13 amino acids. CDR3: CASSTRQTYEQYF. The CDR3 DNA reads as TGTGCCAGCAGCACCCGACAGACCTACGAGCAGTACTTC.

This clonotype was seen a handful of times. The chain combines TRBV4-2 with TRBJ1-1; TRBD1 might be the D (5 bases). The CDR3 extends over 15 amino acids. CDR1 LGHNA and CDR2 YNFKEQ come from the germline V gene. V was clipped by 1 base and J by 5 bases, with 14 bases between them. In nucleotides, the CDR3 is TGTGCCAGCAGCCAAGGTTTTGCGGGGGGGACTGAAGCTTTCTTT. It codes for CASSQGFAGGTEAFF.

The V and J genes are TRBV20-1 and TRBJ2-2; D is unresolved. The length of the CDR3 is 14 residues. Trimming removed 3 bases at V and 2 bases at J, with 10 bases between. CDR1 is DFQATT and CDR2 is SNEGSKA in the germline V gene (reference sequence). CDR3 loop: CSARPMSNTGELFF. CDR3 bases: TGCAGTGCTAGGCCAATGTCAAACACCGGGGAGCTGTTTTTT.

This clonotype came up many times. CDR3 nucleotide sequence: TGTGCCAGCAGCCAAGTCGGCGGGGGGGACACAGATACGCAGTATTTT. The encoded protein is CASSQVGGGDTDTQYF. The rearrangement joins TRBV3-1 to TRBJ2-3, with 9 positions matching TRBD2. Germline V gene data show CDR1 as LGHDT and CDR2 as YNNKEL (reference sequence). V was clipped by 1 base and J by 2 bases; unmatched bases: 4. The CDR3 is 16 amino acids.

This clonotype occurred a few times. The chain links TRBV6-6 to TRBJ2-7; 8 nucleotides align to TRBD2. Germline V gene data show CDR1 as MNHNY and CDR2 as SVGAGI (reference sequence). The CDR3 has 15 residues. With 6 bases clipped from V and 4 bases from J, the junction kept 11 bases outside the gene matches. The CDR3 loop is CASRNGGGGEYEQYF. The CDR3 DNA reads as TGTGCCAGCAGAAACGGGGGGGGCGGAGAATACGAGCAGTACTTC.

This clonotype was seen a handful of times. The chain uses TRBV20-1 and TRBJ1-2; perhaps TRBD1 as D (5 bases). The CDR3 spans 14 residues. The germline gives CDR1 DFQATT, CDR2 SNEGSKA (reference sequence). V lost 6 bases to trimming and J lost 2 bases, with 16 bases between them. The CDR3 bases are TGCAGTGCAGACCCGGGACGAATGAACTATGGCTACACCTTC. Protein sequence: CSADPGRMNYGYTF.

The table lists this clonotype with a few counts. V gene TRBV25-1 combines with J gene TRBJ2-7, with D perhaps matching TRBD1 (6 bases). The CDR3 is 14 residues long. The ends were cut back, 6 bases at V and 6 bases at J, with 18 bases in the middle. Germline CDR1 is MGHDK and CDR2 is SYGVNS. The chain's CDR3 is CASRAGTSVGEQYF. The CDR3 DNA sequence: TGTGCCAGCAGGGCAGGGACATCGGTGGGCGAGCAGTACTTC.

The V call is TRBV6-5, the J call TRBJ1-2; 11 bases fit TRBD1. CDR1 and CDR2 from the germline V gene are MNHEY and SVGAGI. This CDR3 spans 16 amino acids. Trimming at V came to 6 bases and at J to 0 bases, leaving 6 bases not matched to a gene. CDR3 DNA sequence: TGTGCCAGCAGCTGGGGACAGGGGGTAGCTAACTATGGCTACACCTTC. Its protein is CASSWGQGVANYGYTF.